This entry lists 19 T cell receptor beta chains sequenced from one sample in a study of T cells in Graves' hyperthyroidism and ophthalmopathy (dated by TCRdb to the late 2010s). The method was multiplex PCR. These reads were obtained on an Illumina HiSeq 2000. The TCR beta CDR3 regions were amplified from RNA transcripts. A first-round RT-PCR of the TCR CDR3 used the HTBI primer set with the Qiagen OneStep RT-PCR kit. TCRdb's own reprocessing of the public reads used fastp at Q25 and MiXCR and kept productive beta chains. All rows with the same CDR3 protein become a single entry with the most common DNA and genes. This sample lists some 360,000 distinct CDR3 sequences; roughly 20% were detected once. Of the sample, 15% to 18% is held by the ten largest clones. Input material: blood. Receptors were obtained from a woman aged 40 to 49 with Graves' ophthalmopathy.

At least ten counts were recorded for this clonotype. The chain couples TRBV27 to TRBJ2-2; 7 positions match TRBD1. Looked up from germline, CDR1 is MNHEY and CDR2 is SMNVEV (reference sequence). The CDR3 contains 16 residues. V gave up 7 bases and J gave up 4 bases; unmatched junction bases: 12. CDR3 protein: CASTLLAQGITGELFF. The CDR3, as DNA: TGTGCCAGCACCCTCCTAGCACAGGGGATCACCGGGGAGCTGTTTTTT.

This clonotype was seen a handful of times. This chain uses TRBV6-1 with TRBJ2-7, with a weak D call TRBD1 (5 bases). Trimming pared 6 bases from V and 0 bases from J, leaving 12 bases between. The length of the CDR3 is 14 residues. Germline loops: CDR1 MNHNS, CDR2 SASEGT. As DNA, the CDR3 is TGTGCCAGCAGGATGACAGTTAGCTCCTACGAGCAGTACTTC. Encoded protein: CASRMTVSSYEQYF.

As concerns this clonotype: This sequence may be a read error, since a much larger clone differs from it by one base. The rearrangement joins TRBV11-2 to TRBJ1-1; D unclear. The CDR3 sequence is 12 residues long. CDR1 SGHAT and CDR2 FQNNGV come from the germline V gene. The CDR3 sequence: CASSPTETEVFF. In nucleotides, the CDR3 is TGTGCCAGCAGCCCGACCGAGACTGAAGTTTTCTTT.

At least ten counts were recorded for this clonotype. The CDR3 protein is CASSQERAGNTEAFF. As DNA, the CDR3 is TGCGCCAGCAGCCAAGAGAGGGCAGGGAACACTGAAGCTTTCTTT. The V gene is TRBV4-1, the J gene TRBJ1-1; D gene unclear. This CDR3 has 15 amino acids. CDR1 is MGHRA and CDR2 is YSYEKL in the germline V gene. The V end was cut by 0 bases, the J end by 1 base, with 9 bases between.

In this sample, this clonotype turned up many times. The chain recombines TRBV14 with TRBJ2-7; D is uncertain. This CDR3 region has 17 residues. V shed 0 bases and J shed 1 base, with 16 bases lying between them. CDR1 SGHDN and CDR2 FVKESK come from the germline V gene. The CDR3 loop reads CASSQDSWEVPSYEQYF. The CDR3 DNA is TGTGCCAGCAGCCAAGACTCTTGGGAAGTCCCTTCCTACGAGCAGTACTTC.

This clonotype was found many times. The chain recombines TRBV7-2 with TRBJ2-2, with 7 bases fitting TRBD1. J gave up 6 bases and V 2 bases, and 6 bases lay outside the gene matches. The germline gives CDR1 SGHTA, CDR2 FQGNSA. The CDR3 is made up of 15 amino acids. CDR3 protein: CASSLSHRGSGELFF. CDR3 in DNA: TGTGCCAGCAGCTTATCACACAGGGGTTCCGGGGAGCTGTTTTTT.

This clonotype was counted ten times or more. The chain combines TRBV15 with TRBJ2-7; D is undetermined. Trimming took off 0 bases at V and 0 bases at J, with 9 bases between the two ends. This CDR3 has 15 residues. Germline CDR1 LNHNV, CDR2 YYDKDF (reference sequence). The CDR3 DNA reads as TGTGCCACCAGCAGAGATCGTTGGAGCTCCTACGAGCAGTACTTC. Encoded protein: CATSRDRWSSYEQYF. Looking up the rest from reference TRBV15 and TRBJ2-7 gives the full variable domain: DAMVIQNPRYQVTQFGKPVTLSCSQTLNHNVMYWYQQKSSQAPKLLFHYYDKDFNNEADTPDNFQSRRPNTSFCFLDIRSPGLGDTAMYLCATSRDRWSSYEQYFGPGTRLTVT.

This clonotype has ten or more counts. The CDR3 here is CASTTGGRKTQYF. In nucleotides, the CDR3 is TGTGCCAGCACCACAGGGGGCAGAAAGACCCAGTACTTC. The V gene is TRBV27, the J gene TRBJ2-5; TRBD1 aligns across 9 bases. Germline V CDR1 and CDR2: MNHEY, SMNVEV (reference sequence). This CDR3 has 13 residues. V shed 7 bases and J 6 bases; nucleotides not matched to a gene: 6.

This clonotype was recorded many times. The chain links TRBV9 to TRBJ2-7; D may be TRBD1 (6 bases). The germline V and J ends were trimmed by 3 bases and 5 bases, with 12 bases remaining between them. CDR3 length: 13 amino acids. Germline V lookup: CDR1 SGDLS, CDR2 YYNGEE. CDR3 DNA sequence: TGTGCCAGCAGCGCCAGGGGTATGCACGAGCAGTACTTC. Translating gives CASSARGMHEQYF.

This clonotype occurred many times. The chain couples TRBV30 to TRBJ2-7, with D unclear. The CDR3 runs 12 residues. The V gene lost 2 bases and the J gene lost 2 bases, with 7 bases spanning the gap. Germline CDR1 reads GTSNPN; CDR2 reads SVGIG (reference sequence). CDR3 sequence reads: CAWSSGPYEQYF. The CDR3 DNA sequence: TGTGCCTGGAGTTCGGGTCCCTACGAGCAGTACTTC.

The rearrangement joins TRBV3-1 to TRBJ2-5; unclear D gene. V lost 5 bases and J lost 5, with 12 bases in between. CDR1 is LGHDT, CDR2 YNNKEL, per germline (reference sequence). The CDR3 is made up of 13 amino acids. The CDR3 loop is CASSFWDTETQYF. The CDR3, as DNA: TGTGCCAGCAGCTTTTGGGATACGGAGACCCAGTACTTC.

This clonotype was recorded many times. Written as DNA, the CDR3 is TGTGCCAGTAGTATAAGGGAAGGCTGGGCAGATACGCAGTATTTT. As protein: CASSIREGWADTQYF. J is TRBJ2-3 and V is TRBV19; D call uncertain. The CDR3 runs 15 residues. The V gene lost 2 bases and the J gene lost 4 bases, with 13 bases spanning the gap. CDR1 and CDR2 (germline): LNHDA, SQIVND (reference sequence).

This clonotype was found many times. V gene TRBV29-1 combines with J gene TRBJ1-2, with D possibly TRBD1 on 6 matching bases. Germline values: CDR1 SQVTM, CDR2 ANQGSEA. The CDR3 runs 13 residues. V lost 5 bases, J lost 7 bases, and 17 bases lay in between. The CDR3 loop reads CSVHTTGMLGYTF. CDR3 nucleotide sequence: TGCAGCGTTCACACTACAGGGATGCTTGGCTACACCTTC.

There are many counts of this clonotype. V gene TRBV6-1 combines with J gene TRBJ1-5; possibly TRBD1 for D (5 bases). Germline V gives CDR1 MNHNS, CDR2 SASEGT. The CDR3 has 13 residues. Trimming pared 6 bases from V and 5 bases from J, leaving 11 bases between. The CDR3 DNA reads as TGTGCCAGCAGGGTAAGAGGGGATCAGCCCCAGCATTTT. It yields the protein CASRVRGDQPQHF.

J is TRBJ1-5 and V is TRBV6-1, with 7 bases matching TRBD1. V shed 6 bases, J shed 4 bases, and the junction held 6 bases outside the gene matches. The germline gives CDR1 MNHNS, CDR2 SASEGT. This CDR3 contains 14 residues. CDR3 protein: CASSLDRRNQPQHF. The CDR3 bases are TGTGCCAGCAGCTTGGACAGGAGGAATCAGCCCCAGCATTTT.

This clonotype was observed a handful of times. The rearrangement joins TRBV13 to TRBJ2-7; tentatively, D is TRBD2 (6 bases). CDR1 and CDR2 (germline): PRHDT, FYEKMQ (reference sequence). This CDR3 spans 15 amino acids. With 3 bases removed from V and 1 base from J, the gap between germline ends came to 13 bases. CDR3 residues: CASSFSGTESYEQYF. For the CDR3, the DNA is TGTGCCAGCAGCTTTTCAGGGACTGAGTCCTACGAGCAGTACTTC.

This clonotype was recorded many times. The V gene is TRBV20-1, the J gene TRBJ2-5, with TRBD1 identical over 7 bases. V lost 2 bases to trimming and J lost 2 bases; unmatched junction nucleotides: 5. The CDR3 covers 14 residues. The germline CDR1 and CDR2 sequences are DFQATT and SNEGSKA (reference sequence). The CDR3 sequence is CSARTQTGQETQYF. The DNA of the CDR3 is TGCAGTGCTAGAACCCAGACAGGGCAAGAGACCCAGTACTTC.

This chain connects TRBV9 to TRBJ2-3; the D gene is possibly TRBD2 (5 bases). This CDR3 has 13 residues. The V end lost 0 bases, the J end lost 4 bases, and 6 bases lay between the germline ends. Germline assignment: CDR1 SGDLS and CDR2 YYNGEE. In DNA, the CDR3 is TGTGCCAGCAGCGTAGGGGGAGCAGATACGCAGTATTTT. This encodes CASSVGGADTQYF.

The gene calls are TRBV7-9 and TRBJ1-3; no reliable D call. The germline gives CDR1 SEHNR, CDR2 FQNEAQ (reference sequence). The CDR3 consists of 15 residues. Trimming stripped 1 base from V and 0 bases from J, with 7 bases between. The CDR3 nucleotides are TGTGCCAGCAGCTTAGACATCTACTCTGGAAACACCATATATTTT. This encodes CASSLDIYSGNTIYF.